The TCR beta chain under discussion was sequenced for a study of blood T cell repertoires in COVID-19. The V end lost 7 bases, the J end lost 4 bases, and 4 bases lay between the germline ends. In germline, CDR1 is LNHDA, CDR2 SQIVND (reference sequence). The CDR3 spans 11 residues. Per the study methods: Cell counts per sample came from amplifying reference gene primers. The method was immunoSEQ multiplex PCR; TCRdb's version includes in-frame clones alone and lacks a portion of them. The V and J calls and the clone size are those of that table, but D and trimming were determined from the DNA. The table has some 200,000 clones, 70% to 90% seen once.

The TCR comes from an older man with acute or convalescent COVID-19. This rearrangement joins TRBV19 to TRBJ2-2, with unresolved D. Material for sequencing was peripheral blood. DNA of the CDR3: TGTGCCAGTACAATCACCGGGGAGCTGTTTTTT. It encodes CASTITGELFF. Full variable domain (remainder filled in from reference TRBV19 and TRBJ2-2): DGGITQSPKYLFRKEGQNVTLSCEQNLNHDAMYWYRQDPGQGLRLIYYSQIVNDFQKGDIAEGYSVSREKKESFPLTVTSAQKNPTAFYLCASTITGELFFGEGSRLTVL.